This record covers a single TCR beta chain. Its antigen is as yet unknown. The source of the sample is a study of beta chain features in type 1 diabetes. Findings and limits, study-wide: Cells with high TCR expression could be over-represented when cDNA is sequenced. All four CD4+ subsets from Type 1 diabetes patients carried moderately but significantly shorter TCRB CDR3s. Junctions at VDJ sites from type 1 diabetes patients had fewer insertions and more deletions.

The germline V and J ends were trimmed by 0 bases and 2 bases, with 5 bases remaining between them. The CDR3 is 13 residues long. Per the germline V gene, CDR1 is KGHSH and CDR2 is LQKENI. Purity exceeding 95% was reached by all sorted populations. Since all of the isolated RNA was reverse transcribed, expressed TCRB transcripts were what got sequenced. Sequenced by immunoSEQ multiplex PCR; TCRdb stores in-frame clones only, minus some. The profile shows hundreds of thousands of clones, over 14% of them singletons. This chain links TRBV18 with TRBJ2-7; possible D gene TRBD2, 5 bases. The sequenced sample consisted of naive CD4+ T cells from blood. This clonotype originated in a man aged 18 to 30 with type 1 diabetes. Here the CDR3 reads CASSPPRAYEQYF. The DNA for the CDR3 is TGTGCCAGCTCACCACCGCGGGCCTACGAGCAGTACTTC.